This TCR beta chain was sequenced during a study of CD8+ T cells in alopecia areata. Study-level results: Scalp data also include sequences from resident alphabeta T cells of normal skin. Clonality was higher in lesional than normal scalp, especially in alopecia totalis/universalis.

The V gene's germline CDR1 is SQVTM and CDR2 ANQGSEA. CDR3 size: 12 residues. V lost 4 bases and J lost 0, with 3 bases in between. Researchers gathered lesional scalp punch biopsies and peripheral blood from patients with alopecia areata. Isolation of CD4+ and CD8+ T cells from PBMCs was achieved by sorting. Extracted RNA was reverse transcribed, and the resulting cDNA served as sequencing template. Sequencing was performed with immunoSEQ multiplex PCR; in TCRdb, only in-frame clones are kept and a portion is missing. This table holds 120,000 or so clones, 47% found once. About this clone: Its antigen remains unknown.

The specimen was NKG2D-low CD8+ T cells sorted from blood. The chain combines TRBV29-1 with TRBJ2-2; D remains ambiguous. The sequence came from a human donor with alopecia areata. CDR3 sequence (DNA): TGCAGCGTTGTAGCGAACACCGGGGAGCTGTTTTTT. It encodes CSVVANTGELFF.